Listed below are T cell receptor beta chains from one sample, sequenced in a study of blood T cell repertoires in COVID-19. Method: immunoSEQ multiplex PCR; TCRdb's copy keeps in-frame clones and lacks some. In the table there are about 360,000 clones, around 90% of which are singletons. The source material was peripheral blood. These receptors came from a human donor in a cohort sampled during active COVID-19. The CDR3 runs from the conserved cysteine through the conserved F or W. A D gene is named only where the DNA matches it firmly. Not every row has a clone size; where given, it reads once, few, many or a size class.

>TRBV12-3/TRBV12-4|TRBJ2-4|TRBD2|once
CASTLAGVDIQYF
TGTGCCAGCACTCTAGCGGGAGTCGACATTCAGTACTTC
>TRBV5-1|TRBJ2-4|TRBD2|-
CASGEGLAGGASGENIQYF
TGCGCCAGCGGAGAGGGACTAGCGGGAGGGGCGTCGGGTGAAAACATTCAGTACTTC
>TRBV19|TRBJ2-3|TRBD2|-
CASSTIAGAHLRTDTQYF
TGTGCCAGTAGTACAATAGCGGGGGCTCATCTACGCACAGATACGCAGTATTTT
>TRBV5-1|TRBJ2-3|-|many
CASSPDGTQGADTQYF
TGCGCCAGCAGCCCGGACGGGACTCAGGGCGCAGATACGCAGTATTTT
>TRBV2|TRBJ1-1|-|once
CASIIDSAGTEAFF
TGTGCCAGCATTATAGACAGTGCGGGGACTGAAGCTTTCTTT
>TRBV11-3|TRBJ2-3|-|-
CASSLGLQTDTQYF
TGTGCCAGCAGCTTGGGACTCCAAACAGATACGCAGTATTTT
>TRBV7-2|TRBJ2-5|-|once
CASSPGIQETQYF
TGTGCCAGCAGCCCGGGTATCCAAGAGACCCAGTACTTC
>TRBV11-1|TRBJ2-2|TRBD2|-
CASSFGTSGTGELFF
TGTGCCAGCAGCTTCGGGACTAGCGGGACCGGGGAGCTGTTTTTT
>TRBV9|TRBJ1-1|-|-
CASSVGNSDTEAFF
TGTGCCAGCAGCGTAGGTAACAGTGACACTGAAGCTTTCTTT
>TRBV30|TRBJ1-5|TRBD1|-
CAWSVSGQGAYQPQHF
TGTGCCTGGAGTGTATCGGGACAGGGGGCTTATCAGCCCCAGCATTTT
>TRBV30|TRBJ2-1|TRBD1|-
CAWSYRDRMNNEQFF
TGTGCCTGGAGTTACCGGGACAGAATGAACAATGAGCAGTTCTTC
>TRBV11-2|TRBJ2-7|TRBD2|-
CASSLRLADGLQYF
TGTGCCAGCAGCTTACGGCTAGCGGATGGATTGCAATACTTC
>TRBV5-6|TRBJ2-2|-|-
CASSFLGGGPGELFF
TGTGCCAGCAGCTTCCTAGGGGGGGGACCCGGGGAGCTGTTTTTT
>TRBV5-5|TRBJ2-3|-|-
CASSSLGIGGTDTQYF
TGTGCCAGCAGCAGCCTTGGAATCGGGGGCACAGATACGCAGTATTTT
>TRBV27|TRBJ1-1|-|-
CASSLSVGGLEAFF
TGTGCCAGCAGTTTATCGGTAGGAGGACTTGAAGCTTTCTTT
>TRBV13|TRBJ2-7|-|-
CASSLSNGRYTSRDLNYEQYF
TGTGCCAGCAGCTTAAGTAACGGTAGATACACCTCTCGGGACTTAAACTACGAGCAGTACTTC
>TRBV5-1|TRBJ2-1|TRBD2|-
CASSFVSSGYNEQFF
TGCGCCAGCAGCTTCGTATCTAGCGGTTACAATGAGCAGTTCTTC
>TRBV5-1|TRBJ1-2|-|-
CASSLAGRLSGYTF
TGCGCCAGCAGCTTGGCAGGGAGGCTTTCTGGCTACACCTTC
>TRBV10-3|TRBJ1-3|-|-
CAISDLTPNLQHSGNTIYF
TGTGCCATCAGTGACTTGACACCGAACCTACAACACTCTGGAAACACCATATATTTT
>TRBV7-9|TRBJ1-2|-|-
CASSLKRDMATYGYTF
TGTGCCAGCAGCTTAAAGAGGGACATGGCTACTTATGGCTACACCTTC
>TRBV18|TRBJ1-1|-|-
CASSPAKNTEAFF
TGTGCCAGCTCCCCTGCTAAGAACACTGAAGCTTTCTTT
>TRBV30|TRBJ2-7|TRBD1|-
CAWSSAPTGVGRYEQYF
TGTGCCTGGAGTTCAGCCCCGACAGGGGTTGGAAGGTACGAGCAGTACTTC
>TRBV10-1|TRBJ1-1|TRBD1|-
CASSEWDRGIRMNTEAFF
TGCGCCAGCAGTGAGTGGGACAGGGGGATAAGAATGAACACTGAAGCTTTCTTT
>TRBV6-1|TRBJ1-6|-|-
CASSDTRFNSPLHF
TGTGCCAGCAGTGATACCAGGTTTAATTCACCCCTCCACTTT
>TRBV7-9|TRBJ2-7|TRBD1|-
CASSLRPGQTPEQYF
TGTGCCAGCAGCCTGAGACCGGGACAGACACCCGAGCAGTACTTC
>TRBV6-6|TRBJ1-3|TRBD1|-
CASSKNRGVSGNTIYF
TGTGCCAGCAGTAAGAACAGGGGAGTCTCTGGAAACACCATATATTTT
>TRBV11-2|TRBJ2-2|-|few
CASTLNSGYAGELFF
TGTGCCAGCACCCTAAATAGCGGATACGCCGGGGAGCTGTTTTTT
>TRBV30|TRBJ1-1|TRBD1|-
CASTSRDRGNTEAFF
TGTGCCTCCACATCCCGGGACAGGGGGAACACTGAAGCTTTCTTT
>TRBV23-1|TRBJ2-7|TRBD1|-
CASSQSPRFGQGWEQYF
TGCGCCAGCAGTCAATCTCCTCGGTTTGGACAGGGGTGGGAGCAGTACTTC
>TRBV18|TRBJ1-3|-|few
CASSPYSNSGNTIYF
TGTGCCAGCTCACCCTACAGCAACTCTGGAAACACCATATATTTT
>TRBV9|TRBJ2-1|TRBD2|-
CASSPGTSGSPTNEQFF
TGTGCCAGCAGCCCGGGGACTAGCGGCTCCCCCACGAATGAGCAGTTCTTC
>TRBV6-5|TRBJ1-1|TRBD1|-
CASRRQGARTEAFF
TGTGCCAGCAGAAGACAGGGGGCACGCACTGAAGCTTTCTTT
>TRBV7-9|TRBJ1-1|-|-
CASSQDRSSNTEAFF
TGTGCCAGCAGCCAAGACAGGTCCTCGAACACTGAAGCTTTCTTT
>TRBV7-3|TRBJ2-5|TRBD1|-
CASSQNRGETQYF
TGTGCCAGCAGCCAGAACAGGGGTGAGACCCAGTACTTC
>TRBV6-5|TRBJ1-1|-|-
CASSQKQGKAFF
TGTGCCAGCAGCCAAAAACAGGGTAAAGCTTTCTTT
>TRBV9|TRBJ2-1|TRBD2|-
CASSVASGREPHNEQFF
TGTGCCAGCAGCGTAGCGAGCGGGAGGGAACCCCACAATGAGCAGTTCTTC